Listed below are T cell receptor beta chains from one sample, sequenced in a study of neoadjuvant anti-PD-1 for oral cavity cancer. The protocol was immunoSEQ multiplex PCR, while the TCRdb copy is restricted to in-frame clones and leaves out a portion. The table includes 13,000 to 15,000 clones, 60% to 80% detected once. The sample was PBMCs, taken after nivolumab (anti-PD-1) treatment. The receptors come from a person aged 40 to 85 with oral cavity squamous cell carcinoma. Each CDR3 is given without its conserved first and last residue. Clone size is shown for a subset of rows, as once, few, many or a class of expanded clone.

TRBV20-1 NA SAPNGNTIY
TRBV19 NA ASSRAGGYEQY
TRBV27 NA ASSFFGEETQY
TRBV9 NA ASSVGRAERLAVLDEQF
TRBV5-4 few ASSRLEGSGNEQF
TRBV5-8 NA ASSSRREAF
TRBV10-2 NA ASSSEGLHGETQY
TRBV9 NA ASSSGSGNQPQH
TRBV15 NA ATSRGETQY
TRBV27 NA ASSSRLSTDTQY
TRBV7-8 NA ASSYGTFQETQY
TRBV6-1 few ASRLGQLEKLF
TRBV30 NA AWSREDEKLF
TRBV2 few ASRYSTEAF
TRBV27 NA ASSLTDTYPWDTQY
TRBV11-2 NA ASSLATLAGLTRRQF
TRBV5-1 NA ASSLGLAETQY
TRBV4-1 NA ASSLLTDFNEKLF
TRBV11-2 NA ASSILIGTDTQY
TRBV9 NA ASSVDAEGYGYT
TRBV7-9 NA ASSPGTAYNEQF
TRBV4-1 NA ASSRTSGGKNIQY
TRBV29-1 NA SVRQGIDYTEAF
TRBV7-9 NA ASSFETGLAF
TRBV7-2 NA ASAGFRGPSYEQY
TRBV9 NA ASSAGQQETQY
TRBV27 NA ASRSGRAFADTQY
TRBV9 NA ASSPHPDREVQPQH
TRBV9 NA ASSVDHRDAGELF
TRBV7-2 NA ASSPGSPRDEQF
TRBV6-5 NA ASSSGQANSNQPQH
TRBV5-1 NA ASSVQGATDTQY
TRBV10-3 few AISESRTGVSSGELF
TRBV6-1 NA ASGWEGQY
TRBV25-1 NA ASSEYREKLF
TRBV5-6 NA ASSTWDRPAYGYT
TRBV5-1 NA ASSLGTGAGPDTQY
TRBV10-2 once ASAGTPLYEQY
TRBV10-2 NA ASSDRSATNEKLF
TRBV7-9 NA ASSTYNEQF
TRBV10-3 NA AISESNRLSYNEQF
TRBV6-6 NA ASSYFTLTYSYEQY
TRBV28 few ASSLPPNGYT
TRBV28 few ASSLYGAGTEAF
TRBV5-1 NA ASSLGGHEQY
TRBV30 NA AWSRYYNEQF
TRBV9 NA ASSVGLAEATDTQY
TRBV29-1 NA SVPASGGGDYNEQF
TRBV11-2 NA ASSLVEGLNTDTQY
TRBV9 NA ASSGTSGSFGEQF
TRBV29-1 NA SLTRTHGETQY
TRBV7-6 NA ASSPWAGTEAF
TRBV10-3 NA AISLREQGAEQY
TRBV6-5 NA ASSYAQGNTGELF
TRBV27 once ASSLVSAAEQY
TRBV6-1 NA ASRLAGADEQY
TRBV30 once AWSGFNEQF
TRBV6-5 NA ASSYSRGRTDTQY
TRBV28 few ASRGGTVSSDTQY
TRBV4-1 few ASRGLRGNTEAF